The 7 T cell receptor beta chains reported below all come from one sample, sequenced in a study of human T cells and chemical hapten exposure. Time point: patch test 1, 2 weeks after DPC sensitization. Treatment given: therapeutic diphenylcyclopropenone sensitization with weekly scalp DPC. A single record per CDR3 protein comes from TCRdb applying MiXCR to the RACE reads. The sample holds approximately 110,000 distinct CDR3 sequences; roughly 11% are singletons and the top ten take around 3.5%. Sequencing used whole blood, obtained in connection with sensitization to the hapten diphenylcyclopropenone (DPC). These receptors originate from a woman aged 35 to 49 with alopecia areata. Some clones in this sample may be carry-over from other donors' samples.

This clonotype has just a few counts. The chain recombines TRBV19 with TRBJ1-4; D remains unclear. Germline V gene lookup returns CDR1 LNHDA and CDR2 SQIVND (reference sequence). V was pared by 7 bases and J by 6 bases, with 6 bases between. This CDR3 has 11 amino acids. CDR3 sequence: CASTSDEKLFF. In DNA form, the CDR3 reads TGTGCCAGTACCTCGGATGAAAAACTGTTTTTT.

The sample holds a few counts of this clonotype. The V and J genes are TRBV10-3 and TRBJ2-5; 13 nucleotides line up with TRBD2. J gave up 2 bases and V 3 bases, and 3 bases lay outside the gene matches. This CDR3 is 16 amino acids long. Germline lookup yields CDR1 ENHRY and CDR2 SYGVKD. The CDR3 coding sequence is TGTGCCATCAGTGAAGGACTAGCGGGGGTACAAGAGACCCAGTACTTC. It encodes CAISEGLAGVQETQYF.

The chain recombines TRBV20-1 with TRBJ2-7; weak D call: TRBD2 (5 bases). CDR3 size: 14 residues. V was shortened by 0 bases and J by 0 bases, with 9 bases between the two germline ends. CDR1 and CDR2 from the germline V gene are DFQATT and SNEGSKA (reference sequence). CDR3 DNA: TGCAGTGCTAGAGAGATAGCGTCCTCCTACGAGCAGTACTTC. It specifies CSAREIASSYEQYF.

This clonotype was recorded many times. CDR3 amino acids: CASREGGNNSPLHF. CDR3 nucleotides: TGTGCCAGCAGGGAAGGAGGCAATAATTCACCCCTCCACTTT. This sequence joins TRBV6-5 and TRBJ1-6; D call uncertain. Germline CDR1 and CDR2: MNHEY and SVGAGI. CDR3 length equals 14 residues. V lost 6 bases, J lost 5 bases, and 11 bases lay in between.

There are a few counts of this clonotype. The chain links TRBV2 to TRBJ2-3; D is possibly TRBD1 or TRBD2 (5 bases each). The CDR3 loop spans 15 amino acids. With 4 bases removed from V and 4 bases from J, the gap between germline ends came to 15 bases. Looked up from germline, CDR1 is SNHLY and CDR2 is FYNNEI. CDR3 coding DNA: TGTGCCAGCAGTGGGGGACGGATTTCGTCAGATACGCAGTATTTT. Translated, it gives CASSGGRISSDTQYF.

This clonotype was detected ten times or more. V is TRBV5-4 and J is TRBJ1-5; D is ambiguous. Germline loops: CDR1 SGHNT, CDR2 YYREEE (reference sequence). This CDR3 comprises 12 residues. The V end lost 0 bases, the J end lost 6 bases, and 4 bases lay between the germline ends. The CDR3 region has the DNA TGTGCCAGCAGCTTGGCGGGTCAGCCCCAGCATTTT. Its translation is CASSLAGQPQHF.

This clonotype turned up a few times. This chain connects TRBV7-2 to TRBJ2-7, with D perhaps assigned TRBD1 or TRBD2 (5 bases each). Germline assignment: CDR1 SGHTA and CDR2 FQGNSA. The CDR3 is made up of 15 amino acids. V shed 5 bases and J shed 0 bases, with 14 bases lying between them. The CDR3 loop is CASSDRDGLSYEQYF. The CDR3 nucleotides read TGTGCCAGCAGCGACCGGGACGGTCTCTCCTACGAGCAGTACTTC.